Here is one T cell receptor beta chain with its context. The ends were cut back, 5 bases at V and 5 bases at J, with 15 bases in the middle. The CDR3 has 14 residues. The germline gives CDR1 LNHNV, CDR2 YYDKDF (reference sequence). Primers for the PCR totalled 60 Vbeta and 13 Jbeta. The method was immunoSEQ multiplex PCR; TCRdb's version includes in-frame clones alone and lacks a portion of them. Of roughly 120,000 clones listed, about 81% are singletons. The data are from a study of cytomegalovirus exposure and HLA in healthy donors. This rearrangement joins TRBV15 to TRBJ2-5, with D possibly being TRBD2 (6 bases). The sequence came from a woman younger than 45 in good health and CMV-seronegative. The sequencing input was PBMCs. This chain's CDR3 is CATSPQFSGETQYF. The CDR3 DNA reads TGTGCCACCAGCCCTCAATTCAGCGGGGAGACCCAGTACTTC.